Listed below are T cell receptor beta chains from one sample, sequenced in a study of cytomegalovirus exposure and HLA in healthy donors. The table came from immunoSEQ multiplex PCR; TCRdb's copy has only in-frame clones and leaves some out. This table holds around 65,000 clones, 70% to 80% found once. Specimen: PBMCs. The receptors were gathered from a girl aged 10-17 years in good health and CMV-seropositive. The CDR3 runs from the conserved cysteine through the conserved F or W. D genes are given only for firm matches. A clone size is listed for some rows: how often the clone was seen (once, few, many), or a class if it is expanded.

clone_size,j_call,d_call,v_call,cdr3_nt,cdr3_aa
.,TRBJ1-5,.,TRBV7-8,TGTGCCAGCAGCTCCTGGACAGAAAATAGCAATCAGCCCCAGCATTTT,CASSSWTENSNQPQHF
.,TRBJ1-5,TRBD1,TRBV5-1,TGCGCCAGCAGCTGGGGACAGGGTGATCAGCCCCAGCATTTT,CASSWGQGDQPQHF
.,TRBJ1-6,TRBD1,TRBV28,TGTGCCAGCAGCCCACCGCGGGGACAGGTTTCACCCCTCCACTTT,CASSPPRGQVSPLHF
once,TRBJ2-3,.,TRBV7-6,TGTGCCAGCAGCTTAGGAATAGGGGCCTCAACAGATACGCAGTATTTT,CASSLGIGASTDTQYF
.,TRBJ1-5,.,TRBV5-1,TGCGCCAGCAGCTTGGGGGCTTATAGCAATCAGCCCCAGCATTTT,CASSLGAYSNQPQHF
once,TRBJ1-3,.,TRBV5-1,TGCGCCAGCAGCTTGCCGGGTGCGCACACCATATATTTT,CASSLPGAHTIYF
.,TRBJ1-2,.,TRBV21-1,TGTGCCAGCAGCAAAGATAAGGAGGTTGGCGGCTACACCTTC,CASSKDKEVGGYTF
.,TRBJ1-2,.,TRBV10-2,TGCGCCAGCAGTGAGTCTTTGGACAGAGCCTATGGCTACACCTTC,CASSESLDRAYGYTF
.,TRBJ1-1,TRBD1,TRBV11-2,TGTGCCAGCAGCCTGGGACAGCATATGAACACTGAAGCTTTCTTT,CASSLGQHMNTEAFF
.,TRBJ1-1,TRBD1,TRBV4-1,TGCGCCAGCAGCCAAGGGGGACAGATTGAAGCTTTCTTT,CASSQGGQIEAFF
.,TRBJ2-3,.,TRBV7-2,TGTGCCAGCAGCTTAGTGTGGCTTCCCCCACCCACAGATACGCAGTATTTT,CASSLVWLPPPTDTQYF
once,TRBJ2-7,.,TRBV10-2,TGCGCCAGCAGTGAACCTGACGTAGGGACACATACCTACGAGCAGTACTTC,CASSEPDVGTHTYEQYF
.,TRBJ1-4,TRBD1,TRBV10-3,TGTGCCATCAGTGAGGGCTACAGGGGTATTAATGAAAAACTGTTTTTT,CAISEGYRGINEKLFF
.,TRBJ2-7,TRBD1,TRBV7-6,TGTGCCAGCAGCGTCCGGGACAGGGGCTCCGAGCAGTACTTC,CASSVRDRGSEQYF
.,TRBJ1-2,TRBD1,TRBV11-2,TGTGCCAGCACCCCCAGCGCGGGACAGGGTTATGGCTACACCTTC,CASTPSAGQGYGYTF
.,TRBJ1-2,.,TRBV5-1,TGCGCCAGCAGCCGGACCCAGGTATCGGGGGGCTACACCTTC,CASSRTQVSGGYTF
.,TRBJ2-5,TRBD2,TRBV5-4,TGTGCCAGCAGCCGGGGACTAGCGGTCCAAGAGACCCAGTACTTC,CASSRGLAVQETQYF
.,TRBJ2-7,TRBD2,TRBV6-1,TGTGCCACTGGAACTAGCGGGGCTACCTACGAGCAGTACTTC,CATGTSGATYEQYF
.,TRBJ1-6,.,TRBV6-5,TGTGCCAGCAGTTACGTCGGGGCACCCCTCCACTTT,CASSYVGAPLHF
.,TRBJ1-2,.,TRBV6-1,TGTGCCAGCAGTGAAGGGTTCCCGGGGGGCCTCTATGGCTACACCTTC,CASSEGFPGGLYGYTF